This T cell receptor beta chain was identified during a study of T-cell memory formation after mild COVID-19. Study-wide results and limits: Unconfirmed was the SARS-CoV-2 specificity of second-wave clones that peaked on day 37. Within pre-infection memory, some responding clones were found, suggesting cross-reactive memory joined.

The CDR3 contains 13 residues. Germline V lookup: CDR1 MNHEY, CDR2 SVGAGI. The V gene lost 9 bases and the J gene lost 9 bases, with 15 bases spanning the gap. After 5'RACE with constant-segment primers, TCR alpha and TCR beta cDNA libraries carrying sample barcodes and UMIs were obtained. Via MiXCR, TCRdb re-called the 5' RACE reads, giving one row per CDR3 protein. The sample shows 450,000 to 650,000 distinct CDR3 sequences, about a sixth of them seen only once. Note on this clonotype: The target antigen is unknown.

This sequence originates from an adult woman who had mild COVID-19 (a few samples of this study predate the infection). Cell type and time point are not known. Input material: PBMCs or a T cell subset sorted from them (not recorded which). This rearrangement joins TRBV6-5 to TRBJ1-6; D is perhaps TRBD1 (5 bases). CDR3 region: CASIGAGVSPLHF. CDR3 DNA sequence: TGTGCCAGTATAGGGGCCGGGGTTTCACCCCTCCACTTT.